This T cell receptor (beta chain) was sequenced during a study of T-cell memory formation after mild COVID-19. Overall study findings and caveats: From day 15 to 85, contracting clones were balanced between CD4 and CD8, whereas later expanders leaned toward CD4+. Certain responding clones were present in pre-infection memory, suggesting participation of cross-reactive memory.

TCRdb called the 5' RACE reads again in MiXCR, with one record for every CDR3 protein. The repertoire has about 430,000 distinct CDR3 sequences, 20% to 25% of them found once; the top ten carry 8.5% to 9%. This clonotype was seen repeatedly, ten times or more. Its antigen remains unknown. The CDR3 totals 13 residues. CDR1 and CDR2 from the germline V gene are SGDLS and YYNGEE. V dropped 4 bases and J dropped 4 bases, with 8 bases sitting between them. The sequence was collected from an adult woman who had mild COVID-19 (a few samples of this study predate the infection). Cell type and time point are not known. The chain joins TRBV9 to TRBJ2-2; the D is unclear. Sequences were obtained from PBMCs or a T cell subset sorted from them (not recorded which). The CDR3 loop reads CASSPLLTGELFF. CDR3 bases: TGTGCCAGCAGCCCACTCCTCACCGGGGAGCTGTTTTTT.